Below, 11 T cell receptor beta chains from the same sample are listed, as sequenced in a study of blood T cell repertoires in COVID-19 (dated by TCRdb to about 2020). Receptors were amplified or captured by the immunoSEQ multiplex PCR assay. Not all clones reach the TCRdb copy of this immuneACCESS table, which keeps in-frame sequences only. Checked studies attribute under half of the gap to unresolved V genes and leave the rest unexplained. This sample lists over 15,000 clones; around 90% were detected once. Roughly 14% of the sample belongs to the ten largest clones. The sample consisted of peripheral blood. The receptors derive from a human donor in a cohort sampled during active COVID-19.

The V and J genes are TRBV2 and TRBJ2-5, with 8 bases matching TRBD2. CDR3 length: 14 residues. Trimming took 6 bases from V and 0 from J; bases not matched to a gene: 3. CDR1 is SNHLY, CDR2 FYNNEI, per germline. The CDR3 sequence is CASRWRGDQETQYF. CDR3 nucleotide sequence: TGTGCCAGCAGGTGGCGGGGGGACCAAGAGACCCAGTACTTC. The variable domain in full, with the rest retrieved from reference TRBV2 and TRBJ2-5, is EPEVTQTPSHQVTQMGQEVILRCVPISNHLYFYWYRQILGQKVEFLVSFYNNEISEKSEIFDDQFSVERPDGSNFTLKIRSTKLEDSAMYFCASRWRGDQETQYFGPGTRLLVL.

This chain uses TRBV6-2 or TRBV6-3 with TRBJ2-5; 12 bases match TRBD2. The V gene's germline CDR1 is MNHEY and CDR2 SVGEGT. V trimming: 6 bases; J trimming: 7 bases; junction bases outside the gene matches: 12. CDR3 length: 16 amino acids. As DNA, the CDR3 is TGTGCCAGCAGCATCTCGGCTAGCGGGGGGGCTAGGACCCAGTACTTC. This encodes CASSISASGGARTQYF.

This sequence joins TRBV7-2 and TRBJ1-2; 7 nucleotides line up with TRBD1. CDR1 SGHTA and CDR2 FQGNSA come from the germline V gene. The CDR3 extends over 14 amino acids. The trim removed 6 bases at V and 6 bases at J, leaving 10 bases unmatched. CDR3 protein: CASSPPTGYHGYTF. The CDR3, as DNA: TGTGCCAGCAGTCCCCCGACAGGGTACCATGGCTACACCTTC.

The rearrangement joins TRBV4-2 to TRBJ2-7, with D maybe TRBD2 (6 bases). Trimming took 0 bases from V and 4 from J, leaving 25 bases between them. This CDR3 is 19 amino acids long. Germline V gene data show CDR1 as LGHNA and CDR2 as YNFKEQ. The CDR3 reads CASSQDDAPDYSAEYEQYF. CDR3 sequence (DNA): TGTGCCAGCAGCCAAGACGATGCTCCGGACTATTCAGCAGAGTACGAGCAGTACTTC.

This CDR3 is CASSVASGGQNTGELFF. CDR3 bases: TGTGCCAGCAGTGTGGCTAGCGGGGGCCAAAACACCGGGGAGCTGTTTTTT. This chain connects TRBV25-1 to TRBJ2-2, with 10 bases that match TRBD2. After removal of 4 bases from V and 2 bases from J, the junction contained 7 bases not matched to a gene. This CDR3 spans 17 amino acids. CDR1 is MGHDK and CDR2 is SYGVNS in the germline V gene. Supplemented by reference TRBV25-1 and TRBJ2-2, the full variable domain reads EADIYQTPRYLVIGTGKKITLECSQTMGHDKMYWYQQDPGMELHLIHYSYGVNSTEKGDLSSESTVSRIRTEHFPLTLESARPSHTSQYLCASSVASGGQNTGELFFGEGSRLTVL.

The gene calls are TRBV7-2 and TRBJ2-3; tentatively, D is TRBD2 (7 bases). Germline V gives CDR1 SGHTA, CDR2 FQGNSA. CDR3 length equals 17 residues. The V gene lost 0 bases and the J gene lost 5 bases, with 18 bases spanning the gap. The CDR3 nucleotides read TGTGCCAGCAGCTTAGCGTTGCGGGGGCCGGTGAGAGATACGCAGTATTTT. Translation: CASSLALRGPVRDTQYF.

This clone appeared a single time. The chain has TRBV29-1 and TRBJ2-7, with a weak D call TRBD1 (6 bases). The CDR3 runs to 14 residues. The V end lost 5 bases, the J end lost 2 bases, and 16 bases lay between the germline ends. Germline CDR1 and CDR2: SQVTM and ANQGSEA. The CDR3 coding sequence is TGCAGCGTTCGGACAGAATTACGCCCCTACGAGCAGTACTTC. Its translation: CSVRTELRPYEQYF.

V gene TRBV20-1 combines with J gene TRBJ2-7, with D perhaps TRBD1 (5 bases). Germline loops: CDR1 DFQATT, CDR2 SNEGSKA (reference sequence). This CDR3 has 11 amino acids. With 2 bases removed from V and 3 bases from J, the gap between germline ends came to 5 bases. CDR3 coding DNA: TGCAGTGCTAGACAGGGCTACGAGCAGTACTTC. Protein: CSARQGYEQYF.

The chain links TRBV15 to TRBJ2-3, with 7 positions matching TRBD2. V dropped 2 bases and J dropped 1; count of bases not matched to a gene: 15. From germline, CDR1 is LNHNV and CDR2 YYDKDF (reference sequence). This CDR3 has 19 residues. CDR3 coding DNA: TGTGCCACCAGCAGAACCGGGGAGGGGCGCCGGATAGGCACAGATACGCAGTATTTT. Translation: CATSRTGEGRRIGTDTQYF.

The V gene is TRBV7-2, the J gene TRBJ1-2, with 8 bases aligning to TRBD1. Germline V gives CDR1 SGHTA, CDR2 FQGNSA. The CDR3 loop spans 15 amino acids. After removal of 5 bases from V and 7 bases from J, the junction contained 12 bases not matched to a gene. CDR3 amino acids: CASSHLQDRGGGYTF. As DNA, the CDR3 is TGTGCCAGCAGCCACCTCCAAGACAGGGGTGGTGGCTACACCTTC.

The chain recombines TRBV27 with TRBJ2-3, with D perhaps TRBD1 (5 bases). CDR1 and CDR2 from the germline V gene are MNHEY and SMNVEV (reference sequence). The CDR3 spans 12 residues. Trimming took 7 bases from V and 5 from J, leaving 10 bases between them. The CDR3 DNA sequence: TGTGCCAGCAAGGGGCTAGGAGATACGCAGTATTTT. It specifies CASKGLGDTQYF.